This is a list of T cell receptor beta chains from one sample in a study of cytomegalovirus exposure and HLA in healthy donors. Assay used: immunoSEQ multiplex PCR; TCRdb lists only in-frame clones, some missing. The sample includes hundreds of thousands of clones, 86% seen only once; the top ten take around 0.8%. Sequencing was done on a sample of PBMCs. The source of these receptors is a woman aged 18-30 years in good health and CMV-seronegative. The CDR3 runs from the conserved cysteine through the conserved F or W. D genes are given only for firm matches. Clone size is stated in some rows and not others, as once, few, many or a class when expanded.

D gene,V gene,CDR3 length,clone size,J gene,CDR3 DNA,CDR3 protein
TRBD1,TRBV6-5,15,once,TRBJ1-2,TGTGCCAGCAGTTACTCCTCCGGACAGGTTCGCGACTACACCTTC,CASSYSSGQVRDYTF
-,TRBV5-6,14,-,TRBJ1-6,TGTGCCAGCAGCTTGCAGGGCCGTAATTCACCCCTCCACTTT,CASSLQGRNSPLHF
-,TRBV6-1,13,once,TRBJ2-2,TGTGCCAGCAGTGATCGGGAGTCGGGGGAGCTGTTTTTT,CASSDRESGELFF
TRBD2,TRBV6-5,14,-,TRBJ2-1,TGTGCCAGCACAACTAGCGGCACTAGGGATGAGCAGTTCTTC,CASTTSGTRDEQFF
TRBD1,TRBV28,14,-,TRBJ1-5,TGTGCCAGCAGCGACCCACAGGGGATTCAGCCCCAGCATTTT,CASSDPQGIQPQHF
TRBD2,TRBV30,14,-,TRBJ2-5,TGTGCCTGGAGTGGTGGTCCTGGGGGGGGGACCCAGTACTTC,CAWSGGPGGGTQYF
TRBD1,TRBV5-1,14,-,TRBJ2-5,TGCGCCAGCAGCCTGGGACAGACCCAGGGCCCCCAGTACTTC,CASSLGQTQGPQYF
TRBD2,TRBV9,14,-,TRBJ2-7,TGTGCCAGCAGCGACACAGCGGGGGGATACGAGCAGTACTTC,CASSDTAGGYEQYF
TRBD2,TRBV7-3,15,-,TRBJ2-3,TGTGCCAGCAGTTCAAGCGGGGTTCCCACAGATACGCAGTATTTT,CASSSSGVPTDTQYF
-,TRBV18,14,-,TRBJ1-2,TGTGCCAGCTCACCATTGGACCCAACGGGGAGCTACACCTTC,CASSPLDPTGSYTF
-,TRBV6-1,13,-,TRBJ2-1,TGTGCCAGCAGTGACGCTATATACAATGAGCAGTTCTTC,CASSDAIYNEQFF
TRBD1,TRBV6-5,15,-,TRBJ1-2,TGTGCCAGCAGTTACTCGGGACAGGGGTTGGGCGGCTACACCTTC,CASSYSGQGLGGYTF
TRBD2,TRBV4-1,17,-,TRBJ2-1,TGCGCCAGCAGCCAACTAGTAACTACTAGCGGGGCTAATGAGCAGTTCTTC,CASSQLVTTSGANEQFF
-,TRBV2,13,-,TRBJ2-7,TGTGCCAGCAGTGATCCGGGGTCCCACGAGCAGTACTTC,CASSDPGSHEQYF
-,TRBV27,16,-,TRBJ2-1,TGTGCCAGCAGTTTGGTATGGGACACAATATACAATGAGCAGTTCTTC,CASSLVWDTIYNEQFF
TRBD1,TRBV6-1,18,-,TRBJ1-5,TGTGCCAGCAGTGAATGGACAGGGACACTCATTAGCAATCAGCCCCAGCATTTT,CASSEWTGTLISNQPQHF
-,TRBV7-9,15,-,TRBJ2-3,TGTGCCAGCAGTTACAGCGGTCCTCGGGCAGATACGCAGTATTTT,CASSYSGPRADTQYF
-,TRBV10-2,11,once,TRBJ2-1,TGCGCCAGCCGCGAAAACAATGAGCAGTTCTTC,CASRENNEQFF
TRBD2,TRBV7-2,15,-,TRBJ2-3,TGTGCCAGCAGCTTGACTAGCGGAAGCACAGATACGCAGTATTTT,CASSLTSGSTDTQYF
TRBD1,TRBV2,13,-,TRBJ2-7,TGTGCCAGCAATGGACAGGGAGTAGGGGAGCAGTACTTC,CASNGQGVGEQYF
-,TRBV11-2,13,-,TRBJ1-4,TGTGCCAGCAGCTCCCTGAGGGGGTTTAATCTGTTTTTT,CASSSLRGFNLFF
-,TRBV6-5,14,once,TRBJ1-4,TGTGCCAGCAGCCTCACTCGCACTAATGAAAAACTGTTTTTT,CASSLTRTNEKLFF
-,TRBV12-5,17,-,TRBJ1-1,TGTGCTAGTGGTTTGGCAAGCACACGGGACATCCTCACTGAAGCTTTCTTT,CASGLASTRDILTEAFF
-,TRBV7-9,11,-,TRBJ1-1,TGTGCCAGCAGCCCAGCGGGGGCAGCTTTCTTT,CASSPAGAAFF
TRBD1,TRBV28,12,-,TRBJ2-5,TGTGCCAGTCGTGACAGGGTCATGGCCCAGTACTTC,CASRDRVMAQYF
TRBD2,TRBV11-2,16,-,TRBJ2-3,TGTGCCAGCAGCCGTCCCCCCCGGGGGGGCACAGATACGCAGTATTTT,CASSRPPRGGTDTQYF
-,TRBV9,15,-,TRBJ1-3,TGTGCCAGCAGCACCGACAGGCCCTCTGGAAACACCATATATTTT,CASSTDRPSGNTIYF
-,TRBV18,14,once,TRBJ1-1,TGTGCCAGCTCACCACAGGGGCTTAACACTGAAGCTTTCTTT,CASSPQGLNTEAFF
-,TRBV4-2,17,-,TRBJ2-7,TGTGCCAGCAGCCAAGGGGGAGGGGGAGTGATTAGCTACGAGCAGTACTTC,CASSQGGGGVISYEQYF
-,TRBV28,14,-,TRBJ1-2,TGTGCCAGCAGCCTCCGGAGGGCAGTTTATGGCTACACCTTC,CASSLRRAVYGYTF
TRBD1,TRBV27,17,once,TRBJ2-6,TGTGCCAGCAGTTTGGTGGGCAGGGGGCCTGGGGCCAACGTCCTGACTTTC,CASSLVGRGPGANVLTF
TRBD2,TRBV4-2,15,-,TRBJ2-7,TGTGCCAGCAGCCAAGCCGGGACTAGCGGTTACGAGCAGTACTTC,CASSQAGTSGYEQYF
-,TRBV5-1,16,few,TRBJ2-6,TGCGCCAGCATGGGACAACCTACCTCTGGGGCCAACGTCCTGACTTTC,CASMGQPTSGANVLTF
TRBD2,TRBV6-1,15,-,TRBJ2-7,TGTGCCAGCAGCCGGGGAGGGGACTCCTCCTACGAGCAGTACTTC,CASSRGGDSSYEQYF
-,TRBV7-6,17,-,TRBJ2-6,TGTGCCAGCAGCTCACAGGGTATCAGAACGGGGGCCAACGTCCTGACTTTC,CASSSQGIRTGANVLTF
TRBD2,TRBV5-4,12,-,TRBJ2-1,TGTGCCAGCAGTCGGGGGGACAATGAGCAGTTCTTC,CASSRGDNEQFF
TRBD2,TRBV5-1,16,-,TRBJ2-5,TGCGCCAGCAGCTTTTCTTCACTAGCGGTTCAAGAGACCCAGTACTTC,CASSFSSLAVQETQYF
-,TRBV7-9,16,-,TRBJ2-2,TGTGCCAGCGGACTGACACCGACGGGGAACACCGGGGAGCTGTTTTTT,CASGLTPTGNTGELFF
TRBD1,TRBV25-1,14,few,TRBJ1-2,TGTGCCAGCAGTGAATCCAACAGGGGTCATGGCTACACCTTC,CASSESNRGHGYTF
-,TRBV7-2,13,-,TRBJ2-3,TGTGCCAGCAGCTTAGTAGTCGCAGATACGCAGTATTTT,CASSLVVADTQYF